This T cell receptor beta chain was captured by sequencing in a study of shared clonotypes between healthy human individuals (TCRdb year 2020). Background for the entire study: Three men and two women, aged 18 to 49 years, made up the cohort. For each donor, CD4 naive and CD4 memory were each given three plates, CD8 naive was given two plates, and CD8 memory was given one plate. The study deeply sequenced blood TCR repertoires of several healthy adults to estimate repertoire size and the extent of clonotype sharing between individuals. To increase sequencing depth and limit assay-specific biases, TCR repertoire library preparation and sequencing were carried out by different laboratories using diverse techniques. Between about 0.8 and 9.5 billion PBMCs per donor were obtained by leukapheresis. The research as a whole found: Naive subsets generally had larger estimated clonotype richness than memory subsets did. Compared with non-shared clonotypes, the clonotypes found in all four sorted-subset donors had higher generation probabilities. When several donors were compared, the shared fraction of clonotypes was around 4.6% for naive CD4, less than 4% for naive CD8, 2.3% for memory CD4, and 0.35% to 0.4% for memory CD8. Even with the large sequencing depth, rarefaction of the sorted-subset datasets indicated that sequencing was incomplete. Sampling was restricted to blood, and TCR repertoires in tissues likely differ from the TCR repertoires found in blood. The small number of donors limited the genetic and exposure-history diversity represented. Based on pairwise subsampling, the degree of clonotype sharing among donors was expected to be affected by sequencing depth.

CDR1 and CDR2 were assigned from the germline V gene as SGHDN and FVKESK. Trimming takes 6 bases from V and 2 bases from J, and the germline ends sit 8 bases apart. Its CDR3 holds 13 amino acids, cysteine through phenylalanine. The retained sequence is limited to the CDR3, 39 bases, with the frame set at the first base. The donors were healthy, HIV-negative adults with no recently reported acute infections or vaccinations. Every donor was a Caucasian adult living in Nashville, Tennessee, USA. CD4+ T cells were enriched by magnetic negative selection; naive cells were then positively selected on CD45RA, and the negative fraction formed the memory subset. Blood was obtained by leukapheresis, after which PBMCs were separated by Ficoll-Histopaque density gradient centrifugation and cryopreserved in liquid nitrogen vapor phase. Analytical flow cytometry was used to check the purity and quantity of each magnetically sorted T cell population. Genomic DNA was isolated from every sorted fraction and measured by UV absorbance on a Nanodrop 2000c.

Using the deep immunoSEQ assay, TCR CDR3 regions were amplified from genomic DNA by multiplex PCR. For each cell subset, the extracted genomic DNA was distributed evenly across all wells of several immunoSEQ 96-well plates, and each plate served as one replicate. Each replicate PCR for sorted subsets received 200 ng genomic DNA, equal to roughly 33,000 T cell genomes. Purified libraries were measured with a Qubit 3.0 fluorometer, size-checked on a Bioanalyzer 2100, and measured again with the KAPA Library Quantification kit. A separate single-read 150-cycle Illumina NextSeq 550 flow cell was used to sequence each immunoSEQ 96-well plate. The original pipeline was this. Because only junctional sequences without quality scores were contained in the immunoSEQ output, filtering matching that applied to full-length reads could not be performed. To assign V/J genes and CDR3, sequences were annotated using PyIR, a Python wrapper for IgBLAST v1.9, with IMGT germline references. Reads were filtered out if the reads had weak V/J assignments (E-value above 1e-6), no CDR3, stop codons, out-of-frame junctions, or ambiguous translated residues. V3J clonotypes were defined as sequences sharing an identical inferred V gene, J gene, and CDR3 amino acid sequence. To compute the percentage overlap between repertoires, the number of shared unique clonotypes was divided by the size of the smaller repertoire. Three approaches were used to assess repertoire richness: RTK rarefaction, the Chao1 estimator, and Recon v2.1 estimates of unobserved clonotypes. Generation probabilities for all TCRbeta clonotypes obtained by the gDNA method from a handful of donors were computed using OLGA. TCRdb mirrors the immuneACCESS table, restricted to in-frame sequences. Some clones are absent from its copies; in checked studies, under half trace to an unresolved V gene, and the reason for the others is unknown. V and J calls and clone size are as listed in that table; D and trimming were resolved from the DNA. For this sample there are around 1.6 million clones; 95% to 99% appear just once. Of the sample, approximately 0.44% falls within the top ten clones.

As for this clone: This receptor's antigen is unknown. Within one base of it there is no much larger clone, and no base qualities were kept.

This TCR was recovered from a man aged 25-40 years in good health. Sequenced: naive CD4+ T cells sorted from blood. According to the study, the label for this sample's cell subset or site signals: CD45RA+ positively selected. The chain links TRBV14 with TRBJ2-1, with the identity of the D gene unclear. The bases read TGTGCCAGCAGTTGGGCAACCTACAATGAGCAGTTCTTC. This is translated as CASSWATYNEQFF. Supplemented by the reference TRBV14 and TRBJ2-1 proteins around the CDR3, the complete variable domain is EAGVTQFPSHSVIEKGQTVTLRCDPISGHDNLYWYRRVMGKEIKFLLHFVKESKQDESGMPNNRFLAERTGGTYSTLKVQPAELEDSGVYFCASSWATYNEQFFGPGTRLTVL.